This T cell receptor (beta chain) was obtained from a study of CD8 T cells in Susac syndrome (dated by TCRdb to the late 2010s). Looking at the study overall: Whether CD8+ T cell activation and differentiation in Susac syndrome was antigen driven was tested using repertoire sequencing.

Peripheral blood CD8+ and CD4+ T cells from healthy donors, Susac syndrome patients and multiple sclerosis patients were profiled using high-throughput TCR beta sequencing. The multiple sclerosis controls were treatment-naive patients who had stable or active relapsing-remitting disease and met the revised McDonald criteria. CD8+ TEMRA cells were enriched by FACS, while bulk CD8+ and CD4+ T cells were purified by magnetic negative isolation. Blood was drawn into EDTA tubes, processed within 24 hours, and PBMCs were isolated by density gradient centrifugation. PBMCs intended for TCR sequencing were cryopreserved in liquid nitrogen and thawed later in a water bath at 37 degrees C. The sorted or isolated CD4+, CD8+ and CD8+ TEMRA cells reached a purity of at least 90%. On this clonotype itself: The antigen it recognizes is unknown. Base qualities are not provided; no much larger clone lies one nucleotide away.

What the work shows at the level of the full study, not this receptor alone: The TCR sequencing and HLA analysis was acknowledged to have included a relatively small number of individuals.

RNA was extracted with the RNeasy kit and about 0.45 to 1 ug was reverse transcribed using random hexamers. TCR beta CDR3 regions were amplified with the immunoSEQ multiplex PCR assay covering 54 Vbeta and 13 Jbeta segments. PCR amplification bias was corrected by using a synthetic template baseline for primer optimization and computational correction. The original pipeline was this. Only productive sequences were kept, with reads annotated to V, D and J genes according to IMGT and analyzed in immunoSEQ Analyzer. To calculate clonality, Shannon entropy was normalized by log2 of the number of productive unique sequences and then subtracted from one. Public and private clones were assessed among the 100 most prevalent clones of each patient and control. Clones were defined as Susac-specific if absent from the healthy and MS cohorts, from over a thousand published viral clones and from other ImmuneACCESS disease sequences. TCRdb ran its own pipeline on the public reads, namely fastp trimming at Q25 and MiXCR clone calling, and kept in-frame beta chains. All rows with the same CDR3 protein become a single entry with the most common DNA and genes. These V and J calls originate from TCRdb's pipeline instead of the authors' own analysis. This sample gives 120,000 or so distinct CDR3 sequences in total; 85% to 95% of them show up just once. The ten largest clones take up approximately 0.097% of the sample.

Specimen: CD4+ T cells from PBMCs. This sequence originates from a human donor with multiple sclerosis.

The DNA is TGTGCCAGCAGTTTCGGGACGGTGAACACTGAAGCTTTCTTT. Protein translation: CASSFGTVNTEAFF. The chain is assembled from TRBV12-3 or TRBV12-4 and TRBJ1-1; tentative D gene TRBD1, with 5 bases matching. A distance of 8 bases separates the germline ends of V and J, which lose 3 bases and 0 bases respectively. Including the terminal cysteine and phenylalanine, the CDR3 comprises 14 residues. The retained sequence is limited to the CDR3, 42 bases, with the frame set at the first base.